This T cell receptor (beta chain) was retrieved from a study of blood T cell repertoires in COVID-19. Study information: In each case, the material was cDNA or gDNA derived from T cells, B-cell-depleted T cells, or PBMCs.

Enrollment of patients from Seattle took place during active infection, with longitudinal follow-up. This clone was counted a single time. The germline V gene encodes CDR1 SGHTA and CDR2 FQGNSA. This CDR3 is built from 15 residues. V was clipped by 3 bases and J by 0 bases, with 8 bases between them. As processed by the authors: The authors estimated nucleated cell counts from reference gene primer amplification. Method: immunoSEQ multiplex PCR; TCRdb's copy keeps in-frame clones and lacks some. The V and J calls and clone size were taken over from that table, and D and trimming were inferred from the DNA. The sample records more than 200,000 clones, about nine tenths being singletons.

The sequence came from a man aged 45-65 years with COVID-19, enrolled during active disease. What was sequenced was peripheral blood. The chain is built from TRBV7-2 and TRBJ1-4; D is undetermined. Written as DNA, the CDR3 is TGTGCCAGCAGCTTTACCGGGACAACTAATGAAAAACTGTTTTTT. Translation gives CASSFTGTTNEKLFF. The whole variable domain, filled in from reference TRBV7-2 and TRBJ1-4, reads GAGVSQSPSNKVTEKGKDVELRCDPISGHTALYWYRQSLGQGLEFLIYFQGNSAPDKSGLPSDRFSAERTGGSVSTLTIQRTQQEDSAVYLCASSFTGTTNEKLFFGSGTQLSVL.